This passage covers 9 T cell receptor beta chains from one sample sequenced in a study of cytomegalovirus exposure and HLA in healthy donors. The PCR was carried out with 60 Vbeta primers and 13 Jbeta primers. Data came from immunoSEQ multiplex PCR; TCRdb stores just in-frame clones and leaves some out. The sample lists 160,000 or so clones; 60% to 80% were seen once. The sequenced sample consisted of PBMCs. Receptor source: a man in his 60s in good health and CMV-seronegative.

Only a few counts were recorded for this clone. The rearrangement links TRBV6-5 to TRBJ1-2, with a tentative D call TRBD1 (6 bases). Germline V gene data show CDR1 as MNHEY and CDR2 as SVGAGI. The CDR3 runs to 11 residues. Trimming pared 7 bases from V and 6 bases from J, leaving 9 bases between. The DNA of the CDR3 is TGTGCCAGCACCTCAGGGGATGGCTACACCTTC. It yields the protein CASTSGDGYTF.

The chain recombines TRBV21-1 with TRBJ1-6; the table's D call TRBD1 went unverified against the DNA. TRBV21-1 is given as a pseudogene. The CDR3 totals 8 residues. The CDR3 DNA follows: TGTGCCAGCAGGGGCCACCACTTT. Translation gives CASRGHHF.

This rearrangement joins TRBV19 to TRBJ2-7, with a tentative D call TRBD1 (5 bases). This CDR3 comprises 13 residues. CDR1 LNHDA and CDR2 SQIVND come from the germline V gene (reference sequence). V was shortened by 5 bases and J by 4 bases, with 12 bases between the two germline ends. CDR3 residues: CASSLSTEYEQYF. As DNA, the CDR3 is TGTGCCAGTAGTCTTTCGACAGAATACGAGCAGTACTTC.

The V and J genes are TRBV7-3 and TRBJ2-3; D perhaps matches TRBD1 (6 bases). Germline loops: CDR1 SGHTA, CDR2 FQGTGA. The V end was cut by 1 base, the J end by 2 bases, with 10 bases between. The CDR3 extends over 15 amino acids. In nucleotides, the CDR3 is TGTGCCAGCAGCTTAATGGGGGCGTCCACAGATACGCAGTATTTT. It codes for CASSLMGASTDTQYF.

The rearrangement links TRBV6-6 to TRBJ1-5, with 9 bases lining up with TRBD1. The CDR3 loop spans 15 amino acids. The germline V gene encodes CDR1 MNHNY and CDR2 SVGAGI (reference sequence). With V trimmed by 2 bases and J by 5 bases, 4 bases remained unmatched. The CDR3 DNA reads TGTGCCAGCAGTTACGAACGGACAGGGGATCAGCCCCAGCATTTT. Translated: CASSYERTGDQPQHF.

This clone showed up just once. The chain is built from TRBV7-8 and TRBJ2-1; 9 positions match TRBD2. Per the germline V gene, CDR1 is SGHVS and CDR2 is FQNEAQ. V dropped 2 bases and J dropped 6; count of bases not matched to a gene: 8. The CDR3 extends over 16 amino acids. CDR3 DNA: TGTGCCAGCAGCTTAACAACGGGACTAGCTGGCAATGAGCAGTTCTTC. Protein sequence: CASSLTTGLAGNEQFF.

The V and J genes are TRBV4-2 and TRBJ1-4, with TRBD1 identical over 8 bases. The V gene's germline CDR1 is LGHNA and CDR2 YNFKEQ. The ends lost 1 base at V and 0 bases at J; junction bases unmatched: 10. CDR3 length equals 19 residues. CDR3 DNA: TGTGCCAGCAGCCAAGGGAGGACAGGGATATACCCAACTAATGAAAAACTGTTTTTT. It specifies CASSQGRTGIYPTNEKLFF.

The genes are TRBV5-1 and TRBJ2-1; D call uncertain. CDR1 SGHRS and CDR2 YFSETQ come from the germline V gene. V was clipped by 6 bases and J by 0 bases, with 10 bases between them. CDR3 length equals 14 residues. CDR3 region: CASNPRSSYNEQFF. CDR3 nucleotides: TGCGCCAGCAATCCGAGGAGCTCCTACAATGAGCAGTTCTTC.

This clone was seen a few times. This rearrangement joins TRBV6-5 to TRBJ2-7; 9 bases are shared with TRBD1. Germline CDR1 reads MNHEY; CDR2 reads SVGAGI. This CDR3 spans 15 amino acids. V lost 2 bases, J lost 9 bases, and 11 bases stayed unmatched. The CDR3 coding sequence is TGTGCCAGCAGTTACGGGGACAGGGACACCAGCGGGCAGTACTTC. Translated, it gives CASSYGDRDTSGQYF.